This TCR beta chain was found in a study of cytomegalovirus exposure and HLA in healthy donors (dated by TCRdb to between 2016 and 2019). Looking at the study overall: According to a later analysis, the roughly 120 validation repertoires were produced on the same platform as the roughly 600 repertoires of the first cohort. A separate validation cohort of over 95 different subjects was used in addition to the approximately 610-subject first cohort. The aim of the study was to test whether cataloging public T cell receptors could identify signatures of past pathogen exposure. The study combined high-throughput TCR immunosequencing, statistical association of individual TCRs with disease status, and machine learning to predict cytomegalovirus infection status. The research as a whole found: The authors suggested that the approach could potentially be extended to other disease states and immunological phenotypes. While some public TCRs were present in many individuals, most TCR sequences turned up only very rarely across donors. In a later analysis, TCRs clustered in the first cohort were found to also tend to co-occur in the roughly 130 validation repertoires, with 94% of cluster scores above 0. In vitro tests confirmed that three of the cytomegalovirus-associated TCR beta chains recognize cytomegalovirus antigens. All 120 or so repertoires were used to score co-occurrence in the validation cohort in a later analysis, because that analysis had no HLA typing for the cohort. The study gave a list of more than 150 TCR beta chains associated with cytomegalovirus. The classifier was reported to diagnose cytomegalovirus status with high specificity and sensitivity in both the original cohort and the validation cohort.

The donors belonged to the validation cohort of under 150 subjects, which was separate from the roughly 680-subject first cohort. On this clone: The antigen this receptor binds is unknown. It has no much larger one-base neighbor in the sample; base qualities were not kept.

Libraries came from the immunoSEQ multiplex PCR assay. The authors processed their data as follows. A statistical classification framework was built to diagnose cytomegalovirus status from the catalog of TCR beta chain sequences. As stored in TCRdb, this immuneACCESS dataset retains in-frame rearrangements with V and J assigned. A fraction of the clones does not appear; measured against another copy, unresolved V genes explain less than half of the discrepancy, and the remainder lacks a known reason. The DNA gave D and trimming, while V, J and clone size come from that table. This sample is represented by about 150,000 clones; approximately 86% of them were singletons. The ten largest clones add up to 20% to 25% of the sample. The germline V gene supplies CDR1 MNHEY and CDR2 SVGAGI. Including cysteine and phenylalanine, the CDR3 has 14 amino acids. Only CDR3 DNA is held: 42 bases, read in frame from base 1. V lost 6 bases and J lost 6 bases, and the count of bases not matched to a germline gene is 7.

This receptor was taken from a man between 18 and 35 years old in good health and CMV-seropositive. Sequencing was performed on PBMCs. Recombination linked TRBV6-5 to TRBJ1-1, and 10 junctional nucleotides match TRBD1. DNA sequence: TGTGCCAGCAGCGGACAGGGGGTTTGGTCTGAAGCTTTCTTT. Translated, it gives CASSGQGVWSEAFF.